One sample yielded the 7 T cell receptor beta chains listed below, sequenced in a study of T cells in Graves' hyperthyroidism and ophthalmopathy. RNA transcripts yielded amplified TCR beta CDR3 regions. TCR CDR3 regions were first amplified by RT-PCR with HTBI primers. MiXCR, applied by TCRdb to the multiplex PCR reads, yields one record per CDR3 protein. The table records fewer than 600,000 distinct CDR3 sequences, 12% to 15% of them present only once. The sample was blood. The receptors were gathered from a woman aged 35 to 49 with Graves' hyperthyroidism.

This clonotype turned up a few times. The chain couples TRBV24-1 to TRBJ2-6; a possible D gene is TRBD2 (5 bases). CDR3 size: 15 residues. Per the germline V gene, CDR1 is KGHDR and CDR2 is SFDVKD. Trimming removed 3 bases from V and 0 bases from J, with 5 bases in between. In DNA, the CDR3 is TGTGCCACCAGTGATGCGGGCTCTGGGGCCAACGTCCTGACTTTC. Its protein is CATSDAGSGANVLTF.

This clonotype was picked up many times. The chain combines TRBV4-1 with TRBJ2-5, with no clear D. Germline assignment: CDR1 MGHRA and CDR2 YSYEKL. V dropped 2 bases and J dropped 5 bases, with 12 bases sitting between them. The CDR3 spans 14 residues. The CDR3 loop reads CASSQPTKSETQYF. CDR3 DNA: TGCGCCAGCAGCCAACCGACAAAGTCTGAGACCCAGTACTTC.

This clonotype was counted between two and nine times. V and J are TRBV28 and TRBJ2-5; no clear D. The germline gives CDR1 MDHEN, CDR2 SYDVKM. V was shortened by 10 bases and J by 5 bases, with 17 bases between the two germline ends. This CDR3 region has 13 residues. The CDR3 nucleotides read TGTGCCACCTCACAATCTAACGTGGAGACCCAGTACTTC. It is translated as CATSQSNVETQYF.

The V call is TRBV6-1, the J call TRBJ2-3, with 15 bases that match TRBD2. The CDR3 loop spans 17 amino acids. With 5 bases clipped from V and 3 bases from J, the junction kept 6 bases outside the gene matches. Germline CDR1 is MNHNS and CDR2 is SASEGT. The CDR3 spells CASSTPGLAGGTDTQYF. The CDR3 bases are TGTGCCAGCAGTACGCCGGGACTAGCGGGAGGAACAGATACGCAGTATTTT.

The genes are TRBV5-4 and TRBJ2-3; no firm D call. V lost 4 bases to trimming and J lost 2 bases, with 14 bases between them. CDR1 and CDR2 from the germline V gene are SGHNT and YYREEE (reference sequence). The CDR3 length is 15 residues. The CDR3 spells CASSQSGEPTDTQYF. The CDR3 DNA follows: TGTGCCAGCAGCCAATCCGGCGAGCCCACAGATACGCAGTATTTT.

This clonotype was seen many times. The chain carries TRBV20-1 and TRBJ2-1; the match to TRBD2 covers 8 bases. CDR3 length equals 14 residues. From germline, CDR1 is DFQATT and CDR2 SNEGSKA (reference sequence). V lost 3 bases, J lost 9 bases, and 10 bases stayed unmatched. CDR3 protein: CSARVAGRFSEQFF. CDR3 DNA: TGCAGTGCTAGGGTAGCGGGAAGGTTCAGTGAGCAGTTCTTC.

The sample holds many counts of this clonotype. The chain's CDR3 is CASSPRTALKETQYF. The CDR3 coding sequence is TGTGCCAGCAGCCCCAGGACAGCATTAAAAGAGACCCAGTACTTC. The rearrangement links TRBV28 to TRBJ2-5, with D tentatively TRBD1 (6 bases). CDR1 and CDR2 from the germline V gene are MDHEN and SYDVKM. V dropped 6 bases and J dropped 3 bases, with 17 bases sitting between them. The CDR3 loop spans 15 amino acids.